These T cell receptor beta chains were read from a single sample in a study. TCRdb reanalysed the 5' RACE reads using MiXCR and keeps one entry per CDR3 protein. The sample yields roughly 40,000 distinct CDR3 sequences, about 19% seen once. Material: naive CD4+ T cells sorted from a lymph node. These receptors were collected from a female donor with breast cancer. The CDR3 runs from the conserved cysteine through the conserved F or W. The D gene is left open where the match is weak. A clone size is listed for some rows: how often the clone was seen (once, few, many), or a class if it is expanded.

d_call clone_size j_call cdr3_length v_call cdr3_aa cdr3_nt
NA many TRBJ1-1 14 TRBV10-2 CASSEEWKGTEAFF TGCGCCAGCAGTGAGGAGTGGAAGGGCACTGAAGCTTTCTTT
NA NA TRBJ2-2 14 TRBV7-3 CASSLGGLSGELFF TGTGCCAGCAGCTTAGGGGGCTTGTCAGGGGAGCTGTTTTTT
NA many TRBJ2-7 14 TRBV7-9 CASSSRSERYEQYF TGTGCCAGCAGTTCTCGATCCGAGCGATACGAGCAGTACTTC
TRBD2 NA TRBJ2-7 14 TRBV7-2 CASSPAGIPYEQYF TGTGCCAGCAGCCCAGCGGGGATTCCCTACGAGCAGTACTTC
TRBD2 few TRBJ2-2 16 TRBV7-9 CASSRLAGVNTGELFF TGTGCCAGCAGCCGGCTAGCGGGAGTCAACACCGGGGAGCTGTTTTTT
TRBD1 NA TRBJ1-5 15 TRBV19 CASSTDRARNQPQHF TGTGCCAGTAGCACCGACAGGGCCCGCAATCAGCCCCAGCATTTT
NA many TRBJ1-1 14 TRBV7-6 CASSLAGGNTEAFF TGTGCCAGCAGCTTAGCAGGGGGGAACACTGAAGCTTTCTTT
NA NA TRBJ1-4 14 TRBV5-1 CASGEGTTNEKLFF TGCGCCAGCGGTGAGGGAACAACTAATGAAAAACTGTTTTTT
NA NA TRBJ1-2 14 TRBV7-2 CASSLNQGGDGYTF TGTGCCAGCAGCTTAAATCAGGGAGGGGATGGCTACACCTTC
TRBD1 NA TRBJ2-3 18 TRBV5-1 CASSVGQGAYSSTDTQYF TGCGCCAGCAGCGTGGGACAGGGGGCCTACTCTAGCACAGATACGCAGTATTTT
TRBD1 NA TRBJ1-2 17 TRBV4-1 CASSLPTLTGSNYGYTF TGCGCCAGCAGCCTGCCGACTCTGACAGGGTCTAACTATGGCTACACCTTC
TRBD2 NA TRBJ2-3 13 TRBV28 CASSSSGGITQYF TGTGCCAGCAGTTCGAGCGGGGGGATAACGCAGTATTTT
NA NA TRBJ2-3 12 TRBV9 CASSEFTDTQYF TGTGCCAGCAGCGAGTTCACAGATACGCAGTATTTT
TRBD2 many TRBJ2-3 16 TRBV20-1 CSARDPGTSGSTTQYF TGCAGTGCTAGAGACCCCGGGACTAGCGGGAGTACGACGCAGTATTTT
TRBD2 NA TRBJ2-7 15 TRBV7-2 CASSWSGTYSYEQYF TGTGCCAGCAGCTGGAGCGGGACCTACTCCTACGAGCAGTACTTC
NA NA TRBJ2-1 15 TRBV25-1 CASSPQGPLYNEQFF TGTGCCAGCAGTCCCCAGGGACCCCTCTACAATGAGCAGTTCTTC
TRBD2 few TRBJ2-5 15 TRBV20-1 CSARLSRLAEETQYF TGCAGTGCTAGGCTCAGCCGGCTAGCGGAAGAGACCCAGTACTTC
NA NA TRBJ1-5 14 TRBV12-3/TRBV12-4 CASSFRSGGQPQHF TGTGCCAGCAGTTTCCGGAGTGGAGGACAGCCCCAGCATTTT
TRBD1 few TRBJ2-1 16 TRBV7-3 CASSLRAGTGYNEQFF TGTGCCAGCAGCTTAAGGGCCGGGACAGGGTACAATGAGCAGTTCTTC
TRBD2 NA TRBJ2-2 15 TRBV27 CASSLHRGGTGELFF TGTGCCAGCAGTTTACATCGGGGGGGAACCGGGGAGCTGTTTTTT
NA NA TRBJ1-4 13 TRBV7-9 CASRRATNEKLLF TGTGCCAGCAGACGGGCAACTAATGAAAAACTGTTGTTT
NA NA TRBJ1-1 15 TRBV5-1 CASSLAAQTNTEAFF TGCGCCAGCAGCTTGGCCGCACAGACGAACACTGAAGCTTTCTTT
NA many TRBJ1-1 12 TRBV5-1 CASSLDRSEAFF TGCGCCAGCAGCTTGGACAGGAGTGAAGCTTTCTTT
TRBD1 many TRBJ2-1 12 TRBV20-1 CSARAGGNEQFF TGCAGTGCTAGGGCAGGGGGAAATGAGCAGTTCTTC
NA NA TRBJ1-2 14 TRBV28 CASSPPGAHYGYTF TGTGCCAGCAGTCCTCCGGGGGCCCACTATGGCTACACCTTC
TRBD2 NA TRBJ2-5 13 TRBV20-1 CSGKSGGQETQYF TGCAGTGGGAAAAGCGGGGGCCAAGAGACCCAGTACTTC
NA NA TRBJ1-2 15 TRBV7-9 CASSSGTPPIGGYTF TGTGCCAGCAGCTCCGGGACACCCCCCATTGGGGGCTACACCTTC
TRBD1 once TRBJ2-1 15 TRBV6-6 CAGGTGSGSYNGQFF TGTGCCGGAGGGACAGGGTCAGGCTCCTACAATGGGCAGTTCTTC
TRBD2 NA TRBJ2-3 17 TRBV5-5 CASSRRLAGGRTDTQYF TGTGCCAGCAGCCGACGACTAGCGGGGGGCCGCACAGATACGCAGTATTTT
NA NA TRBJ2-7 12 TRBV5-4 CASSFDEREQYF TGTGCCAGCAGCTTTGACGAGCGCGAGCAGTACTTC
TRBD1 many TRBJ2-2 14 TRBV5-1 CASGGTVNTGELFF TGCGCCAGCGGTGGGACAGTGAACACCGGGGAGCTGTTTTTT
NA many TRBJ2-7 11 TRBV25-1 CASGDTYEQYF TGTGCCAGTGGGGACACTTACGAGCAGTACTTC
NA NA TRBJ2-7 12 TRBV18 CASSPRGSEQYF TGTGCCAGCTCACCAAGGGGAAGCGAGCAGTACTTC
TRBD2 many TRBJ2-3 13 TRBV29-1 CSVDISGRNTQYF TGCAGCGTTGATATTAGCGGGAGAAATACGCAGTATTTT
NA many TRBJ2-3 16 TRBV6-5 CASSYSLQSSTDTQYF TGTGCCAGCAGTTACTCTCTCCAGTCTAGCACAGATACGCAGTATTTT
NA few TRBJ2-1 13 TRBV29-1 CSVGSVSYNEQFF TGCAGCGTTGGCTCCGTCTCCTACAATGAGCAGTTCTTC
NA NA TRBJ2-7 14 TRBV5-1 CASSTQGSSYEQYF TGCGCCAGCAGCACACAGGGAAGCTCCTACGAGCAGTACTTC
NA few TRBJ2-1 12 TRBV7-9 CASSLEVNEQFF TGTGCCAGCAGCTTAGAAGTAAATGAGCAGTTCTTC
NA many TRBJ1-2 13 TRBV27 CASSFTGGSGYTF TGTGCCAGCAGTTTTACGGGGGGCTCTGGCTACACCTTC
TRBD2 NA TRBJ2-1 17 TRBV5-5 CASSLEGTSGRRNEQFF TGTGCCAGCAGCTTGGAAGGGACTAGCGGGAGGAGAAATGAGCAGTTCTTC
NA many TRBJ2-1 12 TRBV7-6 CASSATGNEQFF TGTGCCAGCAGCGCGACAGGCAATGAGCAGTTCTTC